This T cell receptor beta chain was found in a study of blood T cells in healthy people across ages (dated by TCRdb to 2013 to 2016). Regarding the study in general: In model experiments, roughly one uniquely barcoded TCR beta cDNA molecule per two T cells was captured by template switching. To track age-related changes in TCR beta repertoire diversity, the study relied on deep sequencing normalized with unique cDNA molecular identifiers. The donors were divided into four age groups: young (average about 16 years), middle-aged (about 40), aged (roughly 66) and long-lived (about 84). To avoid experimental bias, donors of different ages were spread randomly across the sequencing lanes. For two donors (one aged 18 to 30 and one aged 80 or older), the study analyzed two additional independent replicas of 1 million unique cDNA reads from the same blood draw.

The full study reports these points: Observed TCR beta diversity correlated strongly with the percentage of naive T cells measured by flow cytometry. Because donor CMV infection status was unknown, age-related changes in expanded clonotypes were potentially confounded. Because profiling used bulk unsorted PBMCs, naive and antigen-experienced compartments could not be compared conclusively. Estimates of total diversity based on one million sequenced T cells were regarded as lower bounds and as underestimates. As age increased, observed TCR beta diversity per million T cells dropped in a roughly linear way, and a significant reduction was already evident by age 40. Compared with the aged group, the long-lived group had more naive CD4+ T cells, fewer expanded clones and increased TCR diversity, a pattern suggesting age selection.

Receptors were amplified or captured by 5' RACE. These reads were obtained on an Illumina HiSeq 2500. The second PCR ran for roughly 7 to 12 cycles and used a J-beta primer mix along with a sample-barcoded 5' primer. Each TCR beta cDNA molecule received a unique molecular identifier from a template-switch 5' adaptor carrying 12 random nucleotides. Each sample yielded at least 2.5 million CDR3-containing paired-end reads. First-strand cDNA synthesis was performed from all RNA using the Mint cDNA synthesis kit, with priming by a TRBC-specific oligonucleotide. All cDNA was treated with uracil-DNA glycosylase and then went through a first 18-cycle PCR with the universal primers M1SS and BC2_uni_R. Per the authors' processing: Each sample was normalized by randomly selecting 1 million high-quality reads, each carrying a distinct molecular identifier. Reads sharing molecular identifiers were discarded rather than binned into consensus sequences. MiTCR, with a Q25 quality threshold and the strictest error-elimination algorithm, was used for CDR3 identification, clonotype clustering and error correction. Lower-bound total TCR beta diversity was estimated with a nonparametric unseen species model using Euler transformation. TCRdb reanalyzed the raw reads on its own, using fastp at Q25 for trimming and MiXCR for clone calling, and kept in-frame beta chains. Every distinct CDR3 protein forms one entry, paired with its most common genes and DNA. The V and J calls reflect TCRdb's pipeline rather than the authors' work. This sample holds roughly 2 million distinct CDR3 sequences; around 50% were observed only once. Jointly, the top ten make up over 2% of the sample.

CDR1 and CDR2 (MGHRA, YSYEKL) derive from the germline V gene. V is pruned by 3 bases and J by 9 bases, leaving 5 bases of the junction without a gene match. The CDR3 holds 13 amino acids from the cysteine to the phenylalanine. The only DNA kept is the CDR3, 39 bases in frame from the first base. Comment on this clonotype: The clone's antigen remains unknown. No much larger clonotype is one base removed from it; base qualities were not supplied.

Systemically healthy Caucasian individuals from Russia, some 40 in total and aged roughly 6 to 95 years, were included as donors. Each donor gave about 11 milliliters of peripheral blood, drawn into EDTA-treated Vacutainer tubes. Ficoll-Paque density-gradient centrifugation was used to isolate PBMCs, with at least 7 million per sample. Total RNA, at least 6 micrograms per sample, was extracted from PBMCs with Trizol reagent. The percentages of naive CD45RAhigh/CD27high T cells were determined by flow cytometry on a PBMC aliquot from every donor. Material: blood. This chain is built from TRBV4-1 and TRBJ2-1; 7 bases in between match TRBD2. The clonotype originates from a woman in her forties in good health. In nucleotides, the sequence is TGCGCCAGCAGCCAGCCCGGGACTATTGAGCAGTTCTTC. The resulting protein is CASSQPGTIEQFF.